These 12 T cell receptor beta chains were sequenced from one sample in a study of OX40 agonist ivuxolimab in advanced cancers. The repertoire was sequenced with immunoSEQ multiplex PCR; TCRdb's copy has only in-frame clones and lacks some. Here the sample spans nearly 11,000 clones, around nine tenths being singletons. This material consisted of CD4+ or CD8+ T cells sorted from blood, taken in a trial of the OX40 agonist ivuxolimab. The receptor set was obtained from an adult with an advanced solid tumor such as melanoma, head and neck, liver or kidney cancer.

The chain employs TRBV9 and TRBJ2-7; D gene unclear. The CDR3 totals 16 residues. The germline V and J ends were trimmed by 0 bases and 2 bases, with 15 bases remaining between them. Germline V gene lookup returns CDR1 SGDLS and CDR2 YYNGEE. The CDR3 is CASSVGYKRTPYEQYF. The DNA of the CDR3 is TGTGCCAGCAGCGTAGGATATAAGCGAACCCCCTACGAGCAGTACTTC.

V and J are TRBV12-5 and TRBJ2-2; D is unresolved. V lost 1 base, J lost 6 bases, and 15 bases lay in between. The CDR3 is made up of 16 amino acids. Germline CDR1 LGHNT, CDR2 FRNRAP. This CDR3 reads CASGLDPVSGSGELFF. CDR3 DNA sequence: TGTGCTAGTGGTTTGGATCCAGTCTCTGGTTCCGGGGAGCTGTTTTTT.

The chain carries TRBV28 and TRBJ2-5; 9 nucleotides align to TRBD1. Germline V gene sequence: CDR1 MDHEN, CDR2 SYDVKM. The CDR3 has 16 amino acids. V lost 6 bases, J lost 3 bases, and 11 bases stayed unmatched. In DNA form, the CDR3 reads TGTGCCAGCAGCCGGGGGGACAGGGTGATCGAAGAGACCCAGTACTTC. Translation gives CASSRGDRVIEETQYF.

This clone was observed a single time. The CDR3 protein is CASSQATPYEQYF. In nucleotides, the CDR3 is TGCGCCAGCAGCCAAGCAACTCCCTACGAGCAGTACTTC. This sequence joins TRBV4-1 and TRBJ2-7; D is unresolved. The CDR3 is 13 residues long. Between the trimmed V and J ends, which lost 1 base and 2 bases, there was a span of 6 bases. CDR1 and CDR2 from the germline V gene are MGHRA and YSYEKL.

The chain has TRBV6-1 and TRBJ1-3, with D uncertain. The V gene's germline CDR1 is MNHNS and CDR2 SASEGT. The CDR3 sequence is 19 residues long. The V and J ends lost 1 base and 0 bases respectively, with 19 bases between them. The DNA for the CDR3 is TGTGCCAGCAGTGAAGTGGGATATGGTATTAGTAGCTCTGGAAACACCATATATTTT. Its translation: CASSEVGYGISSSGNTIYF.

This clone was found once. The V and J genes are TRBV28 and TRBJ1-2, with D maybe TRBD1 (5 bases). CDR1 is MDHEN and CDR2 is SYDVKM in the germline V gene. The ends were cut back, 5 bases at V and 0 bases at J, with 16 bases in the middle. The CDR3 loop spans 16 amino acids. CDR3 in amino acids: CASSPGLMGTNYGYTF. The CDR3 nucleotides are TGTGCCAGCAGTCCGGGACTCATGGGGACTAACTATGGCTACACCTTC.

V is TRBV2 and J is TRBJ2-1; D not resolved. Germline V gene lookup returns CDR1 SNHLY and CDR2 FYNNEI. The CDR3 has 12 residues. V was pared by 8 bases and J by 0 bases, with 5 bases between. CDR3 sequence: CASADSYNEQFF. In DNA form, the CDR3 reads TGTGCCAGCGCGGACTCCTACAATGAGCAGTTCTTC.

Written as DNA, the CDR3 is TGCGCCAGCGGCACGGACTCCTACGAGCAGTACTTC. It specifies CASGTDSYEQYF. The chain uses TRBV5-1 and TRBJ2-7, with unresolved D. The V gene lost 7 bases and the J gene lost 0 bases, with 8 bases spanning the gap. The CDR3 consists of 12 residues. Germline V gene data show CDR1 as SGHRS and CDR2 as YFSETQ. Full variable domain (rest looked up from reference TRBV5-1 and TRBJ2-7): KAGVTQTPRYLIKTRGQQVTLSCSPISGHRSVSWYQQTPGQGLQFLFEYFSETQRNKGNFPGRFSGRQFSNSRSEMNVSTLELGDSALYLCASGTDSYEQYFGPGTRLTVT.

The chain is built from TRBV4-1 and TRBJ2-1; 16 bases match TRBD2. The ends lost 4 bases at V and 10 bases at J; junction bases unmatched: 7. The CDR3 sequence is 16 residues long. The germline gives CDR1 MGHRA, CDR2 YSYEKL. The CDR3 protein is CASSLSGTSGRGEQFF. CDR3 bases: TGCGCCAGCAGCCTATCCGGGACTAGCGGGAGGGGCGAGCAGTTCTTC.

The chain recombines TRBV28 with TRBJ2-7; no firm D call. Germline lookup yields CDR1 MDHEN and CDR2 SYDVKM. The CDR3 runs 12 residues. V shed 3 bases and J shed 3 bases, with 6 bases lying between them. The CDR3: CASSLEGYEQYF. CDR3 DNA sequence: TGTGCCAGCAGTTTGGAAGGCTACGAGCAGTACTTC.

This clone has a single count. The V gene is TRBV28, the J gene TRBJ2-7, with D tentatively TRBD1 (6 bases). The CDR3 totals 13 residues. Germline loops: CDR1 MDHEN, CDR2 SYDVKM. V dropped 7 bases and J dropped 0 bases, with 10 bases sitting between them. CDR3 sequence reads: CASNLDSSYEQYF. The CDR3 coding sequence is TGTGCCAGCAACCTGGACAGCTCCTACGAGCAGTACTTC.

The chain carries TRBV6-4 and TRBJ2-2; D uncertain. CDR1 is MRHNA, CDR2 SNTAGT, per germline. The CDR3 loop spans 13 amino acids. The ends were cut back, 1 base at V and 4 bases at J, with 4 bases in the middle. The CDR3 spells CASSDLGTGELFF. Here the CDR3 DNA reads TGTGCCAGCAGTGACTTGGGCACCGGGGAGCTGTTTTTT.